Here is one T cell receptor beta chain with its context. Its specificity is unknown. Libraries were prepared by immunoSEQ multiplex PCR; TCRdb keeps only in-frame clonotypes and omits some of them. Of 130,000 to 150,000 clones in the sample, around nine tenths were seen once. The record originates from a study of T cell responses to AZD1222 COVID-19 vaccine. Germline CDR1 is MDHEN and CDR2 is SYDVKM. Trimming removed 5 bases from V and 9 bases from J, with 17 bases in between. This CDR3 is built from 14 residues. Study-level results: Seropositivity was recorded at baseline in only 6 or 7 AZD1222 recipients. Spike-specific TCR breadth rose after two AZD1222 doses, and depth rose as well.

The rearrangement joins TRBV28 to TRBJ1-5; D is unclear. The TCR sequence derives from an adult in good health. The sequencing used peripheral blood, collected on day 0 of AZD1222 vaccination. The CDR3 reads CASSPGYTGGPQHF. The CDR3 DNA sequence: TGTGCCAGCAGTCCCGGGTATACCGGAGGGCCCCAGCATTTT.